This T cell receptor beta chain was sequenced for a study of control samples from healthy donors and cancer patients. TCRdb's table, derived via immunoSEQ multiplex PCR, lists solely in-frame clones and lacks some. Altogether fewer than 85,000 clones are present, over 75% being singletons, with the ten largest covering over 5.5%. This CDR3 comprises 13 residues. V was clipped by 2 bases and J by 1 base, with 4 bases between them. Sequencing was carried out using blood. The receptor was derived from a man aged 45-65 years in good health. The gene calls are TRBV12-3 or TRBV12-4 and TRBJ2-3, with D unresolved. The CDR3 here is CASSLTGTDTQYF. The CDR3 bases are TGTGCCAGCAGTTTAACTGGCACAGATACGCAGTATTTT.